This TCR beta chain was sequenced during a study of T cell responses to AZD1222 COVID-19 vaccine. As for the study in general: Combined were second doses at about 4 or about 12 weeks. Study outcomes and limitations: Clonal diversity may have been underestimated in mostly white British donors. Regions 160-218 and 743-854 dominated among vaccine-associated CD4 TCRs spanning spike.

Some clones are missing from TCRdb's copy, which holds only in-frame ones; the method was immunoSEQ multiplex PCR. The table has roughly 180,000 clones, around 87% seen once. The CDR3 runs to 14 residues. The trim removed 6 bases at V and 0 bases at J, leaving 3 bases unmatched. CDR1 and CDR2 (germline): MNHEY, SMNVEV (reference sequence). Regarding this clone: The antigen is not known.

The sequence derives from an adult in good health. The source material was peripheral blood, sampled on day 0 of AZD1222 vaccination. This chain connects TRBV27 to TRBJ1-1; TRBD1 matches at 8 bases. CDR3 loop: CASSPDRVNTEAFF. The DNA of the CDR3 is TGTGCCAGCAGCCCGGACAGGGTGAACACTGAAGCTTTCTTT.